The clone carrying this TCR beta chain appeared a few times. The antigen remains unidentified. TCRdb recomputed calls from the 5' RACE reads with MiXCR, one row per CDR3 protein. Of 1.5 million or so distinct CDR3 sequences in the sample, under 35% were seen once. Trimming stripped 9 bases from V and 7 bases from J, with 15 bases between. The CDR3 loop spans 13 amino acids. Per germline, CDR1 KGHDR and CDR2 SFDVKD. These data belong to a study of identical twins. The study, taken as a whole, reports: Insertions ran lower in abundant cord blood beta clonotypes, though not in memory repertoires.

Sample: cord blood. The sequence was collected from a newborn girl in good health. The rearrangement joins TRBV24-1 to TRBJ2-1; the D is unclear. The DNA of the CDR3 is TGTGCCACCGGAGCAGGACCCACTAATGAGCAGTTCTTC. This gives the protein CATGAGPTNEQFF.